The sequence of this T cell receptor (beta chain) was determined in a study of tissue T cells after allogeneic stem cell transplantation (dated by TCRdb to 2022 to 2024). With regard to the full study: Every GVHD patient received a graft from a donor; a handful of grafts were unmodified and three were CD34-selected to deplete T cells. The human arm was a prospective observational study without blinding or randomization. The study profiled TCR beta repertoires across many tissues from research autopsies of patients with and without GVHD, plus mouse models of GVHD. For tissues with multiple samples, a pathologist reviewed H&E sections and gave sequencing priority to samples with histologically apparent lymphocytes.

The full study reports these points: Few T cell clones were found to be shared across patients, but shared repertoire signatures across patients were revealed in a tissue-specific fashion by motif-based clustering. The patient cohort was small and varied clinically, and sampling depth was recognized as a limitation. The study did not establish which tissue TCRs were alloreactive or antigen-specific, and some clones may have been host cells that persisted. In both patients and mice, T cells from blood and spleen covered only a limited part of the TCR repertoire found in tissues. Within patients, how anatomically similar tissues were was a major factor shaping TCR repertoire composition, regardless of disease or transplant status.

The sample's time point label, decoded: human tissue collected at research (rapid) autopsy. Over a roughly 3-year period, a research-autopsy study prospectively enrolled 7 or 8 adult allo-HCT recipients who had steroid-refractory GVHD. All GVHD patients had gastrointestinal GVHD and received several lines of GVHD-directed therapy; a few also had skin involvement. After a median post-mortem interval of approximately 9.7 hours, autopsy tissues were collected, including GI sites from esophagus to rectum, liver, skin, and lymphoid organs such as spleen. Autopsy specimens were bisected, with one portion flash-frozen in liquid nitrogen and the remainder formalin-fixed, and GI outer muscle layers were removed. To extract genomic DNA from frozen tissues, either the Mag-Bind Blood & Tissue DNA HDQ 96 Kit on a Chemagic 360 or the DNeasy Blood & Tissue Kit was used. Because of concern about red blood cell contamination, the extracted DNA went through further purification with the Genomic DNA Clean & Concentrator-25 kit.

The count of this clone is one. The target of this receptor is not known. Base qualities were left out, and no much larger clone turns up one base away. The method behind the library was the immunoSEQ multiplex PCR assay. TCRbeta CDR3 sequencing was done by Adaptive Biotechnologies at survey depth, reporting CDR3 sequences, V/J genes, productive frequency and template counts. Amplification of TCR beta CDR3 regions started from genomic DNA instead of RNA. The authors' analysis ran thus. Jensen-Shannon divergence was used to quantify pairwise repertoire overlap between tissues, with a value of 1 indicating complete divergence and a value of 0 indicating identical repertoires. Tissues were grouped by single-linkage agglomerative hierarchical clustering of pairwise JSD values, and the clustering results were shown as dendrograms. GLIPH2 was run on all patient samples with simulation_depth 1000, kmer_min_depth 3 and cdr3_length_cutoff 8, and groups with more than two unique CDR3s were retained. In a standardized tissue-overlap score, Jaccard GLIPH-group overlap across patients was extrapolated to a standard repertoire size of 1000 clones. Associations of diversity with clinical or experimental variables used linear mixed-effect models with tissue fixed effects and individual random effects. TCRdb obtained this table from immuneACCESS and retained in-frame rearrangements with V and J assigned. These tables miss some clones; where compared with another copy, unresolved V genes account for less than half of the shortfall, and the remainder is unexplained. V, J and clone size are those of that table, while D and trimming were read from the DNA. Present in this sample are some 3,100 clones, over 60% of which were seen just once. The ten most abundant clones make up roughly a fifth of the sample.

The sequencing here drew on jejunal tissue, taken at autopsy. The clonotype originates from an older male patient with steroid-refractory graft-versus-host disease after an allogeneic stem cell transplant. After a transplant, the graft donor may have provided part of the T cells.

The CDR3 corresponds to CASSALQGAAIWNEQFF. At the DNA level, the sequence is TGCGCCAGCAGCGCGCTACAGGGGGCTGCCATATGGAATGAGCAGTTCTTC. Recombination joined TRBV4-1 with TRBJ2-1, and 9 junction bases match TRBD1. CDR1 MGHRA and CDR2 YSYEKL were looked up in the germline V gene. Measured from the cysteine to the phenylalanine, the CDR3 is 17 residues long. The only DNA kept is the CDR3, 51 bases in frame from the first base. At the junction V is shortened by 5 bases and J by 7 bases; bases outside the gene matches: 15.